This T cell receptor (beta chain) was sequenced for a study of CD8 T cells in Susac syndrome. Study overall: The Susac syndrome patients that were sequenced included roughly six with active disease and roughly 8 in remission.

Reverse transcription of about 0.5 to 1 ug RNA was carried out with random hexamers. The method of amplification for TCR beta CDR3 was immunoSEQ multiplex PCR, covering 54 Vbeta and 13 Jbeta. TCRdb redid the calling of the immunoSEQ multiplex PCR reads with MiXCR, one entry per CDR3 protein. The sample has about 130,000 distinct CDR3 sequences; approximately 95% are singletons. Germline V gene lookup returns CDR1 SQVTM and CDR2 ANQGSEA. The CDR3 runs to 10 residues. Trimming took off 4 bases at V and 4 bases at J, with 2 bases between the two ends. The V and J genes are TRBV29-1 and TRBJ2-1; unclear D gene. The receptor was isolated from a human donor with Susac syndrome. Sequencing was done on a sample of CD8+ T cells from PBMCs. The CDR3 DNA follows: TGCAGCGTTGCATACAATGAGCAGTTCTTC. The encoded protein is CSVAYNEQFF.